This T cell receptor beta chain was recorded in a study of T cell responses to AZD1222 COVID-19 vaccine (dated by TCRdb to the early 2020s). Study-wide context: AZD1222 recipients whose second dose came at about 4 weeks and those whose second dose came at about 12 weeks were combined into one group, since spike-specific TCR depth and breadth did not differ between the two schedules. TCR sequencing covered fewer than 250 trial participants: 207 given two doses of AZD1222 and 26 given two doses of MenACWY control vaccine. Trial participants were enrolled into age subgroups of 18-55, 56-69 and 70-plus years, which contained 148, 28 and 57 TCR-sequenced participants, respectively.

On this clone itself: Its specific antigen is unknown. Base qualities are missing; no much larger clone stands one base away.

The label giving this sample's time point can be read as: baseline before first vaccination. The vaccinee samples were drawn from two UK trials, COV001 and COV002, one of which was a single-blind randomized controlled phase 2/3 trial testing AZD1222 (ChAdOx1 nCoV-19) in healthy adults. For TCRbeta chain sequencing, PBMC samples were collected from trial participants at day 0 and at day 28 after the second dose. There are 14 amino acids in the CDR3, from cysteine to phenylalanine inclusive. This entry keeps only the CDR3 DNA: 42 bases, framed from base 1. From a lookup of the germline V gene (reference sequence), CDR1 and CDR2 are SEHNR and FQNEAQ. V is cut by 4 bases and J by 2 bases, and the space between the germline ends is 12 bases. Broader findings and caveats from the paper: Participants were mostly white British and included more females than males, and it was suggested by the authors that clonal diversity may have been underestimated. The whole spike protein was spanned by vaccine-associated CD4 TCRs, and dominant responses were seen in regions 160-218 and 743-854. After two AZD1222 doses, spike-specific TCR breadth and depth were significantly higher than at day 0 and than in MenACWY recipients. Conclusions about previously exposed vaccinees are limited because only a handful of AZD1222 recipients were SARS-CoV-2 seropositive at baseline. Epitopes outside the regions mutated in the B.1.351 and B.1.1.7 variants were reportedly recognized by nearly half of the unique spike-specific TCRs. Because no day 14 peak-response samples were available, repertoires were characterized only after the peak T cell response. In the small 56-69-year group, the increase in depth fell short of significance, most likely because of low power.

The CDR3 regions of human TCRbeta chains were analyzed by immunosequencing. The authors processed their data as follows. TCRs in the repertoires were matched against a reference library of SARS-CoV-2-specific TCRs that had been generated with the MIRA antigen-specificity platform. Breadth was defined as the fraction of unique TCRs that were SARS-CoV-2-associated, and depth was defined as the fraction of total T cells that were SARS-CoV-2-associated. Using the MIRA data, each spike-specific TCR was mapped to the spike region that the TCR reacts to and placed in a CD4 or CD8 class. Log10-transformed breadth and depth values were compared by one-way ANOVA with Sidak's multiple comparisons tests. Not all clones reach the TCRdb copy of this immuneACCESS table, which keeps in-frame sequences only. Checked studies attribute under half of the gap to unresolved V genes and leave the rest unexplained. V, J and clone size were drawn from that table, and D and trimming were deduced from the DNA. This sample holds 140,000 to 150,000 clones; 80% to 95% were observed only once. The biggest ten clones account for roughly 1.8% of the sample.

The source was peripheral blood, collected on day 0 of AZD1222 vaccination. This clonotype was sampled from an adult in good health. The sequence is built from TRBV7-9 and TRBJ2-7; the D segment might be TRBD1 or TRBD2, since each matches 5 bases. The DNA reads as follows: TGTGCCAGCAGCTCCCGGGACCGAGCCTACGAGCAGTACTTC. Its coded protein is CASSSRDRAYEQYF. With all but the CDR3 taken from the reference TRBV7-9 and TRBJ2-7 genes, the full variable domain is: DTGVSQNPRHKITKRGQNVTFRCDPISEHNRLYWYRQTLGQGPEFLTYFQNEAQLEKSRLLSDRFSAERPKGSFSTLEIQRTEQGDSAMYLCASSSRDRAYEQYFGPGTRLTVT.